One and the same sample provided the 18 T cell receptor beta chains below, sequenced in a study of blood T cell repertoires in COVID-19. Generated by immunoSEQ multiplex PCR, the TCRdb table keeps only in-frame clones and is missing some. The sample yields roughly 260,000 clones, about 88% seen once. The source material was peripheral blood. The receptors were gathered from a woman aged 40 to 49 who had recovered from COVID-19.

V gene TRBV5-1 combines with J gene TRBJ2-5; D unclear. The CDR3 runs to 13 residues. Deletions cut 4 bases from V and 2 bases from J, with 9 bases between. CDR1 and CDR2 (germline): SGHRS, YFSETQ. The CDR3: CASSLNGQETQYF. DNA of the CDR3: TGCGCCAGCAGCCTCAACGGGCAAGAGACCCAGTACTTC.

J is TRBJ2-2 and V is TRBV9, with 7 nucleotides matching TRBD1. V dropped 2 bases and J dropped 7; count of bases not matched to a gene: 14. The CDR3 runs 17 residues. Germline V gene sequence: CDR1 SGDLS, CDR2 YYNGEE. The CDR3 DNA follows: TGTGCCAGCAGCGTCTATCGGTCAGGGGGATTAAGCGGGGAGCTGTTTTTT. Protein: CASSVYRSGGLSGELFF.

The chain couples TRBV18 to TRBJ2-7; D may be TRBD2 (6 bases). The CDR3 totals 15 residues. Germline loops: CDR1 KGHSH, CDR2 LQKENI. V was clipped by 6 bases and J by 4 bases, with 19 bases between them. The CDR3 loop is CASSPVGEVGYEQYF. CDR3 bases: TGTGCCAGCTCCCCAGTCGGGGAGGTCGGGTACGAGCAGTACTTC.

The genes are TRBV7-2 and TRBJ2-2, with no clear D. The CDR3 sequence is 15 residues long. Per germline, CDR1 SGHTA and CDR2 FQGNSA. Trimming removed 7 bases from V and 4 bases from J, with 16 bases in between. The CDR3 DNA follows: TGTGCCAGCATTCTAAAACCCGCCCCCACCGGGGAGCTGTTTTTT. Translated, it gives CASILKPAPTGELFF.

V gene TRBV6-6 combines with J gene TRBJ2-5, with a weak D call TRBD2 (5 bases). Germline V gene lookup returns CDR1 MNHNY and CDR2 SVGAGI (reference sequence). This CDR3 is 12 amino acids long. The V gene lost 7 bases and the J gene lost 2 bases, with 8 bases spanning the gap. This chain's CDR3 is CASKRRQETQYF. In DNA, the CDR3 is TGTGCCAGCAAGCGGCGGCAAGAGACCCAGTACTTC.

The chain links TRBV27 to TRBJ2-7, with D unclear. CDR1 MNHEY and CDR2 SMNVEV come from the germline V gene (reference sequence). V lost 6 bases, J lost 3 bases, and 12 bases lay in between. The CDR3 has 13 amino acids. This CDR3 reads CASSREFYYEQYF. CDR3 DNA sequence: TGTGCCAGCAGCCGAGAATTTTACTACGAGCAGTACTTC.

The chain combines TRBV7-2 with TRBJ1-2; 9 bases align to TRBD1. The length of the CDR3 is 18 residues. With V trimmed by 1 base and J by 5 bases, 14 bases remained unmatched. Germline V lookup: CDR1 SGHTA, CDR2 FQGNSA. The CDR3 reads CASSLGRTGTGIGYGYTF. As DNA, the CDR3 is TGTGCCAGCAGCTTAGGCAGGACCGGGACAGGGATAGGGTATGGCTACACCTTC.

J is TRBJ1-6 and V is TRBV30; D might be TRBD1 (6 bases). This CDR3 region has 16 residues. CDR1 and CDR2 (germline): GTSNPN, SVGIG (reference sequence). Trimming removed 3 bases from V and 3 bases from J, with 15 bases in between. As DNA, the CDR3 is TGTGCCTGGAGGGGGACCTCAGGGGTCTATAATTCACCCCTCCACTTT. It encodes CAWRGTSGVYNSPLHF.

This chain links TRBV18 with TRBJ2-7; D possibly corresponds to TRBD2 (5 bases). The CDR3 covers 14 residues. Germline lookup yields CDR1 KGHSH and CDR2 LQKENI. The V end lost 1 base, the J end lost 4 bases, and 11 bases lay between the germline ends. CDR3 region: CASSPRRRGYEQYF. The CDR3 region has the DNA TGTGCCAGCTCACCACGAAGACGAGGGTACGAGCAGTACTTC.

This clone appeared once. This rearrangement joins TRBV30 to TRBJ2-2; D may be TRBD2 (6 bases). V shed 5 bases and J shed 1 base, with 8 bases lying between them. CDR1 GTSNPN and CDR2 SVGIG come from the germline V gene (reference sequence). The CDR3 length is 13 residues. The CDR3 nucleotides read TGTGCCTGGGGGACTGTGAACACCGGGGAGCTGTTTTTT. This codes for CAWGTVNTGELFF.

The count of this clone is one. The chain is built from TRBV30 and TRBJ1-3; 7 bases fit TRBD1. The J segment lost 0 bases and the V segment lost 2 bases, leaving 4 bases of the junction unmatched. The CDR3 is 15 amino acids. Germline assignment: CDR1 GTSNPN and CDR2 SVGIG (reference sequence). The CDR3 protein is CAWSWTGGSGNTIYF. The CDR3 DNA reads as TGTGCCTGGAGTTGGACAGGCGGCTCTGGAAACACCATATATTTT.

The J gene is TRBJ1-2, the V gene TRBV7-8, with D possibly being TRBD1 (6 bases). V dropped 0 bases and J dropped 4 bases, with 12 bases sitting between them. Germline CDR1 is SGHVS and CDR2 is FQNEAQ. This CDR3 is 15 amino acids long. CDR3: CASSLARGQAYGYTF. CDR3 nucleotide sequence: TGTGCCAGCAGCTTAGCTCGGGGACAAGCCTATGGCTACACCTTC. The full variable domain, rest sourced from reference TRBV7-8 and TRBJ1-2, is GAGVSQSPRYKVAKRGQDVALRCDPISGHVSLFWYQQALGQGPEFLTYFQNEAQLDKSGLPSDRFFAERPEGSVSTLKIQRTQQEDSAVYLCASSLARGQAYGYTFGSGTRLTVV.

CDR3: CASRLAGTGELFF. The CDR3 DNA is TGTGCCAGCAGGCTAGCGGGGACCGGGGAGCTGTTTTTT. The chain couples TRBV12-3 or TRBV12-4 to TRBJ2-2; 9 bases line up with TRBD2. With 6 bases clipped from V and 5 bases from J, the junction kept 1 base outside the gene matches. This CDR3 contains 13 residues.

V gene TRBV13 combines with J gene TRBJ2-3; 12 bases are a match to TRBD2. There are 19 residues in the CDR3. CDR1 is PRHDT and CDR2 is FYEKMQ in the germline V gene (reference sequence). The junction had 12 bases not matched to a gene; V was cut back by 4 bases and J by 1 base. The CDR3 bases are TGTGCCAGCAGCTCTTGGGTACTAGCGGGAGGAGGGGGCACAGATACGCAGTATTTT. Amino acid sequence: CASSSWVLAGGGGTDTQYF.

In DNA, the CDR3 is TGTGCCAGCAGCTTAGTCGTAGAGGAGCAGTTCTTC. Amino acids: CASSLVVEEQFF. The chain is built from TRBV11-3 and TRBJ2-1; D unresolved. The CDR3 covers 12 residues. In germline, CDR1 is SGHNT, CDR2 YENEEA. V was trimmed by 1 base and J by 10 bases, leaving 8 bases between them.

J is TRBJ1-2 and V is TRBV30; D is ambiguous. Germline V gene lookup returns CDR1 GTSNPN and CDR2 SVGIG (reference sequence). V was pared by 5 bases and J by 4 bases, with 11 bases between. The CDR3 is 12 residues long. The CDR3 is CAWEEKGYGYTF. CDR3 bases: TGTGCCTGGGAGGAAAAAGGCTATGGCTACACCTTC.

The chain combines TRBV10-3 with TRBJ2-3, with D uncertain. V was pared by 4 bases and J by 2 bases, with 10 bases between. Germline V CDR1 and CDR2: ENHRY, SYGVKD. The CDR3 sequence is 14 residues long. CDR3 residues: CAISVPTDTDTQYF. CDR3 DNA: TGTGCCATCAGTGTTCCCACAGACACAGATACGCAGTATTTT.

The chain couples TRBV18 to TRBJ1-2, with TRBD1 matching 10 bases. Trimming at V came to 5 bases and at J to 5 bases, leaving 8 bases not matched to a gene. This CDR3 spans 15 amino acids. The germline CDR1 and CDR2 sequences are KGHSH and LQKENI. In DNA form, the CDR3 reads TGTGCCAGCTCAACCGGACAGGGGGTAGAATATGGCTACACCTTC. This gives the protein CASSTGQGVEYGYTF.